These T cell receptor beta chains were read from a single sample in a study of early T cells in non-severe SARS-CoV-2 infection. TCRdb reanalysed the 5' RACE reads using MiXCR and keeps one entry per CDR3 protein. The repertoire holds fewer than 35,000 distinct CDR3 sequences, with around 5.4% as singletons. The sequencing sample was made of whole blood. All receptors derive from an adult who was a healthcare worker with PCR-confirmed SARS-CoV-2 infection or an uninfected control (not recorded which). Each CDR3 is given with its conserved first and last residue. The order of the fields is J gene, D gene, clone size, V gene, CDR3 protein, CDR3 DNA. D genes are given only for firm matches. Only some rows state a clone size, as once, few, many or a class for expanded clones.

>TRBJ2-5|TRBD2|few|TRBV4-1
CASSQVGTSGLQETQYF
TGCGCCAGCAGCCAAGTTGGGACTAGCGGGCTCCAAGAGACCCAGTACTTC
>TRBJ2-7|TRBD2|many|TRBV12-3/TRBV12-4
CASRKTSGRYHEQYF
TGTGCCAGCAGAAAGACTAGCGGGAGATACCACGAGCAGTACTTC
>TRBJ1-5|NA|many|TRBV28
CASSFMGLGNQPQHF
TGTGCCAGCAGTTTCATGGGGCTCGGCAATCAGCCCCAGCATTTT
>TRBJ1-5|NA|many|TRBV29-1
CSVEDAREERQPQHF
TGCAGCGTTGAAGATGCAAGGGAAGAGCGTCAGCCCCAGCATTTT
>TRBJ1-1|NA|NA|TRBV4-1
CASSLEQGNTEAFF
TGCGCCAGCAGCTTAGAACAGGGGAACACTGAAGCTTTCTTT
>TRBJ2-3|NA|many|TRBV6-2/TRBV6-3
CASSLLLGGGTDTQYF
TGTGCCAGCAGTCTCCTGCTAGGGGGAGGAACAGATACGCAGTATTTT
>TRBJ2-3|NA|many|TRBV5-1
CASSLGPTDTQYF
TGCGCCAGCAGCTTGGGGCCGACAGATACGCAGTATTTT
>TRBJ1-2|NA|many|TRBV18
CASSAQGSFGYTF
TGTGCCAGCTCCGCGCAGGGAAGTTTTGGCTACACCTTC
>TRBJ2-1|NA|few|TRBV20-1
CSALWGGYNEQFF
TGCAGTGCGCTATGGGGAGGATACAATGAGCAGTTCTTC
>TRBJ2-1|NA|many|TRBV18
CASSPPSGRGNEQFF
TGTGCCAGCTCACCACCATCGGGGCGCGGCAATGAGCAGTTCTTC
>TRBJ2-3|NA|many|TRBV6-1
CASSDLPHRADTQYF
TGTGCCAGCAGTGATCTACCCCACAGGGCCGATACGCAGTATTTT
>TRBJ2-1|NA|few|TRBV29-1
CRASRSYNEQFF
TGCAGGGCCTCACGTTCCTACAATGAGCAGTTCTTC
>TRBJ2-1|NA|many|TRBV5-5
CASSLAGGYYNEQFF
TGTGCCAGCAGCTTGGCCGGGGGCTACTACAATGAGCAGTTCTTC
>TRBJ1-2|NA|medium-sized|TRBV7-2
CASSLDSSYYGYTF
TGTGCCAGCAGCTTAGACAGCTCCTACTATGGCTACACCTTC
>TRBJ1-4|NA|many|TRBV12-3/TRBV12-4
CASSLAGVGEKLFF
TGTGCCAGCAGTTTAGCGGGGGTCGGTGAAAAACTGTTTTTT